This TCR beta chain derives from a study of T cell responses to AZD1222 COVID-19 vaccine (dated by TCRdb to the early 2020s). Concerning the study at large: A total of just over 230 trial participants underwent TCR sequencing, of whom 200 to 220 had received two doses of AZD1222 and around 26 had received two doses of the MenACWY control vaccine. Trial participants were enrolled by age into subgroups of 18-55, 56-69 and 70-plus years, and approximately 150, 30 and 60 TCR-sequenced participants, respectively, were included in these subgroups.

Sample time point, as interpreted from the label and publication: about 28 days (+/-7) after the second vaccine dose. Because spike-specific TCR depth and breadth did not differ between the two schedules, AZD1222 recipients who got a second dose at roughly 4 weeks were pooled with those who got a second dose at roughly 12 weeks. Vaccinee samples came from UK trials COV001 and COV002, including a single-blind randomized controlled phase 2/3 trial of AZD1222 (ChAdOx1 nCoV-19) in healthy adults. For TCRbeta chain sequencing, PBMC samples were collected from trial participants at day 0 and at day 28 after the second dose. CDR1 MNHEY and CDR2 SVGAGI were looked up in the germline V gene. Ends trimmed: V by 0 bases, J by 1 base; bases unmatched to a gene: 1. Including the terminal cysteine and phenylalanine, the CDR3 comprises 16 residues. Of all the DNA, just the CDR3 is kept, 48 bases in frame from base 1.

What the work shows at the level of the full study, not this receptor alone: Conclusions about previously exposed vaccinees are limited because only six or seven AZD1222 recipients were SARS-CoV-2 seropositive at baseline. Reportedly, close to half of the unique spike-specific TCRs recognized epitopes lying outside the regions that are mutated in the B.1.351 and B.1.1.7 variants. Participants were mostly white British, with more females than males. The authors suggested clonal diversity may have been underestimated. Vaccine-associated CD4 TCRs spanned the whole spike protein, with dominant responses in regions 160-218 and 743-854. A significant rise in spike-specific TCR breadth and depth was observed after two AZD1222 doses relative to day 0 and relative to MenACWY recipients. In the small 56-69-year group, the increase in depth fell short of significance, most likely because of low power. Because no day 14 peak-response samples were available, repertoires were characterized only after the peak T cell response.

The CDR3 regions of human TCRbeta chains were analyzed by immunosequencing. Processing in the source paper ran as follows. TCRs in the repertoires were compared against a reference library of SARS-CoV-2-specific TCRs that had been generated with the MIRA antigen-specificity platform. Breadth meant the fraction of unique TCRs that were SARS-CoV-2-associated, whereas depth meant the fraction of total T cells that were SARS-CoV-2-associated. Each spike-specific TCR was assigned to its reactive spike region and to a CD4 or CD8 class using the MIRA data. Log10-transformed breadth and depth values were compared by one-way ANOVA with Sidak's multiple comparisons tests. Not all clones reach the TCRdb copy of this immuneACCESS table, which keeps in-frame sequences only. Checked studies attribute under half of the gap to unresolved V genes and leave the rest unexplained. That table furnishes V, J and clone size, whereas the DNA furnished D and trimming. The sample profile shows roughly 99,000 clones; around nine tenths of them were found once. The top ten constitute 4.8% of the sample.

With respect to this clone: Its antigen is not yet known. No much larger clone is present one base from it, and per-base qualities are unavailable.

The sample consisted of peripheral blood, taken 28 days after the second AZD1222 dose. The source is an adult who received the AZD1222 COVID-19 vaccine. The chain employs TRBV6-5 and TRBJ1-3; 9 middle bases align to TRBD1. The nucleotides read TGTGCCAGCAGTTACTCCGGACAGGGGTCTGGAAACACCATATATTTT. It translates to CASSYSGQGSGNTIYF.